This TCR beta chain was profiled in a study of T-cell memory formation after mild COVID-19. Study findings and constraints: That cross-reactive memory joined was suggested by some responding clones appearing in pre-infection memory.

TCRdb re-called the 5' RACE reads with MiXCR, one entry per CDR3 protein. The table lists about 170,000 distinct CDR3 sequences, over 10% of them singletons. Unmatched junction bases numbered 12, after V lost 7 bases and J lost 7 bases. The CDR3 totals 14 residues. Germline V lookup: CDR1 MNHNS, CDR2 SASEGT. In regard to this clonotype: What it binds is unknown.

Sequenced: PBMCs or a T cell subset sorted from them (not recorded which). This chain links TRBV6-1 with TRBJ2-7; 8 bases align to TRBD1. The TCR comes from a man aged 18 to 30 who had mild COVID-19 (a few samples of this study predate the infection). Cell type and time point are not known. For the CDR3, the DNA is TGTGCCAGCACCCCACACGACAGGGGTAGGGAGCAGTACTTC. Protein sequence: CASTPHDRGREQYF.